This T cell receptor (beta chain) came from a study of radiation and T cells in renal cell carcinoma. As concerns this clone: Its antigen remains unknown.

Regarding time point: blood 2 weeks post-SBRT. Treatment denoted: 15 Gy SBRT to primary tumor, nephrectomy 4 weeks later. Radiation-treated patients gave blood at baseline, week 2 and week 4. The tumor was a clear cell renal cell carcinoma. Notes on the study in general: Pretreatment tumor biopsies were lacking, so baseline clonotypes are unknown. In blood, top tumor clones expanded by 2 weeks, shrinking by 4.

This CDR3 region has 19 residues. The table came from immunoSEQ multiplex PCR; TCRdb's copy has only in-frame clones and leaves some out. This repertoire shows roughly 140,000 clones, roughly 86% found once; its top ten account for 10% to 15%. Specimen: blood, collected from a patient whose treatment included radiotherapy and nephrectomy. The receptor was derived from a woman in her fifties or sixties with renal cell carcinoma. The V and J genes are TRBV21-1 and TRBJ1-2. TRBV21-1 is a documented pseudogene. The CDR3 coding sequence is TGTGCCAGCAGCTCCCCTGGAGGGCTACGGGCGGCCAGGGGCTATGGCTACACCTTC. Translating gives CASSSPGGLRAARGYGYTF.